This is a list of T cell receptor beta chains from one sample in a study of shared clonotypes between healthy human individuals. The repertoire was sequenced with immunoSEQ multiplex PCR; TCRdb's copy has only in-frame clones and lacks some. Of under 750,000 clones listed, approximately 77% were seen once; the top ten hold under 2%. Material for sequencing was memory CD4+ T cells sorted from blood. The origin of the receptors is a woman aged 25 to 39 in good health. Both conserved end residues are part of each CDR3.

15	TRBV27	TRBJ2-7	CASKSQAGGSYEQYF
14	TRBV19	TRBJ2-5	CASSQDPLRETQYF
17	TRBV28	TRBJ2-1	CASSLLGSSGSYNEQFF
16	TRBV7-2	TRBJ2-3	CASSLSWRGGTDTQYF
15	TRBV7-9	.	CASGGLAGMRYEQYF
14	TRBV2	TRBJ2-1	CASSEWYGNNEQFF
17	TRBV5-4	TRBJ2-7	CASSLGVIGTGGNEQYF
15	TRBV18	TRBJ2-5	CASSPGEGRQETQYF
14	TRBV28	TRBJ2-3	CASSPSGRTDTQYF
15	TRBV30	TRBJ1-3	CAWGREGAVGNTIYF
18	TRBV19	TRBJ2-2	CASSRDREGKSNTGELFF
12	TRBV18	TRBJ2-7	CASSPRLYEQYF
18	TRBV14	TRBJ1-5	CASSPSVGFRRGNQPQHF
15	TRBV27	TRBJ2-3	CASSPRGPSGYTQYF
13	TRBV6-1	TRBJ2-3	CASKHRSEDTQYF
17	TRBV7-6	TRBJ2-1	CASSLASGGASYNEQFF
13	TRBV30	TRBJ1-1	CAWSGTANTEAFF
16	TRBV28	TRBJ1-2	CASSPTTGLAGYGYTF
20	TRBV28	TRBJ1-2	CASSLDGEFLTPWGYYGYTF
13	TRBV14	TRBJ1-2	CASSQPGGRGYTF
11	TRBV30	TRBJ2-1	CAWSVRFEQFF
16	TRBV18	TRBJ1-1	CASSPLPQARSTEAFF
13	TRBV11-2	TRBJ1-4	CASSFGGVGKLFF
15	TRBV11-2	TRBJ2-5	CASSFTPGQGSLQYF
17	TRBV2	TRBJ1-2	CASSAGTASLTNYGYTF
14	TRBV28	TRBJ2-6	CASSLGDGANVLTF
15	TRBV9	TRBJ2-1	CASSPPGTSGNEQFF
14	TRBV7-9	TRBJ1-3	CASSQEESGNTIYF
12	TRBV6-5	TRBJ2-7	CASSSASDEQYF
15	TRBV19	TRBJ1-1	CASSDGGIPDTEAFF
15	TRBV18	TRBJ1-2	CASSPGQGAGYGYTF
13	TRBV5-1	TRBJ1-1	CASSYGMNTEAFF
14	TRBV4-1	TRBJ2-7	CASSQGDTSYEQYF
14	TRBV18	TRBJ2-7	CASSGQQNSYEQYF
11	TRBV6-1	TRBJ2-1	CASSLFREQFF
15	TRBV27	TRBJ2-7	CASRRSRGSQSEQYF
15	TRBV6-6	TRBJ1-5	CASSSSGYSNQPQHF
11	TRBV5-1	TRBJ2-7	CASRAEYEQYF
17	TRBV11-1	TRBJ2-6	CASSGGQGGSGANVLTF
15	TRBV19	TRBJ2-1	CASSIGTRRDNEQFF
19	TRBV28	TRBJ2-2	CASSWPPPGQNLNTGELFF
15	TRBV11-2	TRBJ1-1	CASSLNFNSGDEAFF
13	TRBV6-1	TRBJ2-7	CASFGTGKREQYF
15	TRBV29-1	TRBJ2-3	CSVEVAGGPTDTQYF
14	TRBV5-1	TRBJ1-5	CASSLGDTHQPQHF
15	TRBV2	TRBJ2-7	CASSGEGDVDHEQYF
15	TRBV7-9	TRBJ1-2	CASSRTGSGRYGYTF
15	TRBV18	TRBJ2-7	CASSPGLAGGYEQYF
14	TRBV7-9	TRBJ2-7	CASSLYHGSYEQYF
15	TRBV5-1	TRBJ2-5	CASSGTTGVQETQYF
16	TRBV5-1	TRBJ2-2	CASSKQRESNTGELFF
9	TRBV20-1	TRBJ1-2	CSAFSVGTF
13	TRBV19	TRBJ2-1	CASSTGLYNEQFF
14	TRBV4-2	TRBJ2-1	CASSQPPETNEQFF
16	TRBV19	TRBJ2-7	CASSTGLAGRPYEQYF
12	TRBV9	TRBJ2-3	CASSPTVGAQYF
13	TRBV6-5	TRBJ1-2	CASSYRDSYGYTF
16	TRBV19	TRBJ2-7	CASSPLWGARIYEQYF
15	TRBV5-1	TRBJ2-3	CASSLGDRDLDTQYF
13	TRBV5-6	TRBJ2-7	CASSLAISHEQYF